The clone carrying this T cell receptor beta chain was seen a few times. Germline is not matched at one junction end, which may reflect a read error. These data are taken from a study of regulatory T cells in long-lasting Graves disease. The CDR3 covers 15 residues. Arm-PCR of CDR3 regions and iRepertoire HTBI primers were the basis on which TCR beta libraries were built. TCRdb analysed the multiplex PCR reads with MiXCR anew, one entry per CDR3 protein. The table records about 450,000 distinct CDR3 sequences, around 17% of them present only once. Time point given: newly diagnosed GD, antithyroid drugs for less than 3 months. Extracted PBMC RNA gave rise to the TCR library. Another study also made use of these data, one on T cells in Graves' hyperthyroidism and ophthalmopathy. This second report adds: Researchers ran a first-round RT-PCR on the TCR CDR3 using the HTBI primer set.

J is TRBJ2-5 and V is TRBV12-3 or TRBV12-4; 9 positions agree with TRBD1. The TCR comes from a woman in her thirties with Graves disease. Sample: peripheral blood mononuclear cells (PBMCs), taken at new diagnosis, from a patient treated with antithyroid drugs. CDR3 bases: TGTGCCAGCAGAATACACACAGGGGGCGACGAGACCCGGTACTTC. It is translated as CASRIHTGGDETRYF.